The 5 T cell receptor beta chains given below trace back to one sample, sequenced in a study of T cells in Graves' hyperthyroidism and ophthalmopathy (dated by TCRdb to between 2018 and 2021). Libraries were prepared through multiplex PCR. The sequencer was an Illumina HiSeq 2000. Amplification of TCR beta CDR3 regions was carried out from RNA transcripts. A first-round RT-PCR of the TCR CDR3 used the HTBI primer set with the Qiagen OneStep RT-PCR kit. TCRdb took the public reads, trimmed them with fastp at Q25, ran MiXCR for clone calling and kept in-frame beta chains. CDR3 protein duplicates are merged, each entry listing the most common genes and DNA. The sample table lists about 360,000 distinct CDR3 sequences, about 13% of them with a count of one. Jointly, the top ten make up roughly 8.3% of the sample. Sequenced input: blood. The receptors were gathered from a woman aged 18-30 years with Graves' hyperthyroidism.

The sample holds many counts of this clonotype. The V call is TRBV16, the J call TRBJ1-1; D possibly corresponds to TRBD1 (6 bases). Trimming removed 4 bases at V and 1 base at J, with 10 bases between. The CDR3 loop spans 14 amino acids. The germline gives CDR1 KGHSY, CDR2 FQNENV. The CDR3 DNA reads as TGTGCCAGCAGCCCTGGACAGCAGAACACTGAAGCTTTCTTT. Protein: CASSPGQQNTEAFF.

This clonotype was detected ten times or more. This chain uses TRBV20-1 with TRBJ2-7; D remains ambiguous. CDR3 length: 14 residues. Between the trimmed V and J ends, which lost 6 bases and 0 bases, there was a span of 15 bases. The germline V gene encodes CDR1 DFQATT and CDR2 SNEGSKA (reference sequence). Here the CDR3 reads CSAEVSPNSYEQYF. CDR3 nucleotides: TGCAGTGCCGAAGTATCCCCTAACTCCTACGAGCAGTACTTC.

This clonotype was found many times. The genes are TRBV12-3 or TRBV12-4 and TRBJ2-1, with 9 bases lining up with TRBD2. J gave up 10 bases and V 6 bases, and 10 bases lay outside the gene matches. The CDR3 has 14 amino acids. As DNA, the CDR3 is TGTGCCAGCAGCCCCCCTGGGGCGGGAGGGGAGCAGTTCTTC. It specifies CASSPPGAGGEQFF.

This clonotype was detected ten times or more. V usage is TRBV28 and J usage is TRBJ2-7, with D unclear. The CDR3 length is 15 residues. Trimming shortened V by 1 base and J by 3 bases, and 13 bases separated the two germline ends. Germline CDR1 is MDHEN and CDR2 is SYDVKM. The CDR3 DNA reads TGTGCCAGCAGTTTATCCGGCCAGTCCGACTACGAGCAGTACTTC. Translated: CASSLSGQSDYEQYF.

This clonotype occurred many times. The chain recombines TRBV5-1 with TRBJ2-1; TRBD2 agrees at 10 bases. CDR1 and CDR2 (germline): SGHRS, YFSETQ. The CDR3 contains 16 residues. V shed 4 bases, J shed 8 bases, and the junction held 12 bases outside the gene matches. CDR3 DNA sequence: TGCGCCAGCAGCCCAGGAGCGGGAGGGAAATTGTATGAGCAGTTCTTC. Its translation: CASSPGAGGKLYEQFF.